A single sample gave rise to the 18 T cell receptor beta chains below, sequenced in a study of T cell repertoires in cytomegalovirus infection. Antigens of these TCRs are unknown. One entry per CDR3 protein results from TCRdb running MiXCR on the reads. The sample includes some 350,000 distinct CDR3 sequences, roughly 28% of them seen just once. The sample here was cultured PBMCs, taken from culture after CMV antigen stimulation. The origin of the receptors is a human donor in good health (CMV status not recorded). Some clones in this sample may be carry-over from other donors' samples.

This rearrangement joins TRBV27 to TRBJ2-3; TRBD2 is a possible D gene (5 bases). The ends were cut back, 1 base at V and 0 bases at J, with 11 bases in the middle. CDR3 length equals 16 residues. The V gene's germline CDR1 is MNHEY and CDR2 SMNVEV (reference sequence). For the CDR3, the DNA is TGTGCCAGCAGTTTATTTCGCACTAGGAGCACAGATACGCAGTATTTT. Protein sequence: CASSLFRTRSTDTQYF.

This clonotype was seen only a few times. The chain joins TRBV5-4 to TRBJ2-1, with 10 bases that match TRBD2. Trimming removed 0 bases from V and 1 base from J; junction bases left unmatched: 4. CDR1 and CDR2 from the germline V gene are SGHNT and YYREEE (reference sequence). This CDR3 has 17 amino acids. Here the CDR3 reads CASSLALLAGSYNEQFF. In DNA form, the CDR3 reads TGTGCCAGCAGCTTGGCCCTACTAGCGGGATCCTACAATGAGCAGTTCTTC. Supplemented by reference TRBV5-4 and TRBJ2-1, the full variable domain reads ETGVTQSPTHLIKTRGQQVTLRCSSQSGHNTVSWYQQALGQGPQFIFQYYREEENGRGNFPPRFSGLQFPNYSSELNVNALELDDSALYLCASSLALLAGSYNEQFFGPGTRLTVL.

This clonotype was picked up a small number of times. This sequence joins TRBV5-1 and TRBJ1-5; TRBD1 agrees at 9 bases. V gave up 4 bases and J gave up 5 bases; unmatched junction bases: 7. The CDR3 loop spans 15 amino acids. Germline lookup yields CDR1 SGHRS and CDR2 YFSETQ. The CDR3 nucleotides are TGCGCCAGCAGCGTTGGCGGGACAGGGTATCAGCCCCAGCATTTT. It encodes CASSVGGTGYQPQHF.

This clonotype was seen many times. J is TRBJ1-1 and V is TRBV7-8; TRBD1 agrees at 7 bases. The CDR3 is 16 amino acids. After removal of 5 bases from V and 1 base from J, the junction contained 10 bases not matched to a gene. Germline V gives CDR1 SGHVS, CDR2 FQNEAQ. The CDR3 is CASSARDSLWNTEAFF. The CDR3, as DNA: TGTGCCAGCAGCGCCCGGGACAGCCTTTGGAACACTGAAGCTTTCTTT.

The genes are TRBV7-6 and TRBJ2-7; 9 bases match TRBD1. The CDR3 is made up of 13 amino acids. Germline-derived CDR1 and CDR2 are SGHVS and FNYEAQ. V shed 4 bases, J shed 5 bases, and the junction held 3 bases outside the gene matches. The CDR3, as DNA: TGTGCCAGCAGCTCCGGGACAGGGAACGAGCAGTACTTC. As protein: CASSSGTGNEQYF.

The chain links TRBV5-8 to TRBJ2-7; a weak D match, TRBD1 (6 bases). CDR3 length equals 13 residues. Germline lookup yields CDR1 SGHTS and CDR2 YDEGEE. The ends were cut back, 3 bases at V and 1 base at J, with 8 bases in the middle. The CDR3: CASSYGQSYEQYF. CDR3 nucleotides: TGTGCCAGCAGCTACGGACAGTCCTACGAGCAGTACTTC. Full variable domain (rest looked up from reference TRBV5-8 and TRBJ2-7): EAGVTQSPTHLIKTRGQQATLRCSPISGHTSVYWYQQALGLGLQFLLWYDEGEERNRGNFPPRFSGRQFPNYSSELNVNALELEDSALYLCASSYGQSYEQYFGPGTRLTVT.

This clonotype has just a few counts. CDR3 sequence (DNA): TGTGCCAGCAGTCCCCGGGGCGGTCAAGAGACCCAGTACTTC. Amino acid sequence: CASSPRGGQETQYF. This chain joins TRBV12-3 or TRBV12-4 and TRBJ2-5; D possibly matches TRBD1 or TRBD2 (5 bases each). The ends were cut back, 5 bases at V and 2 bases at J, with 12 bases in the middle. The CDR3 is 14 residues long.

The rearrangement uses TRBV27 and TRBJ2-3; D is uncertain. CDR1 and CDR2 from the germline V gene are MNHEY and SMNVEV (reference sequence). The V end lost 4 bases, the J end lost 2 bases, and 10 bases lay between the germline ends. The CDR3 totals 14 residues. CDR3 sequence reads: CASSYAAYTDTQYF. The CDR3 coding sequence is TGTGCCAGCAGTTATGCGGCCTACACAGATACGCAGTATTTT.

The V and J genes are TRBV20-1 and TRBJ2-3, with a weak D call TRBD2 (6 bases). In germline, CDR1 is DFQATT, CDR2 SNEGSKA (reference sequence). The V end was cut by 6 bases, the J end by 1 base, with 14 bases between. This CDR3 comprises 14 residues. Here the CDR3 reads CSARGLVGTDTQYF. In DNA form, the CDR3 reads TGCAGTGCCCGGGGACTGGTAGGCACAGATACGCAGTATTTT.

The rearrangement uses TRBV5-1 and TRBJ2-5; no firm D call. The germline gives CDR1 SGHRS, CDR2 YFSETQ. Trimming took 1 base from V and 4 from J, leaving 8 bases between them. The CDR3 length is 13 residues. The CDR3 sequence is CASSLHRGETQYF. DNA of the CDR3: TGCGCCAGCAGCTTGCACAGAGGAGAGACCCAGTACTTC.

This CDR3 is CASSPLLRQTQYF. DNA of the CDR3: TGTGCCAGCAGTCCCCTGCTGCGTCAGACCCAGTACTTC. The chain is built from TRBV2 and TRBJ2-5; D is ambiguous. The germline V gene has CDR1 SNHLY and CDR2 FYNNEI. Trimming shortened V by 5 bases and J by 6 bases, and 13 bases separated the two germline ends. The CDR3 consists of 13 residues. The complete variable domain, with remaining parts taken from reference TRBV2 and TRBJ2-5, reads EPEVTQTPSHQVTQMGQEVILRCVPISNHLYFYWYRQILGQKVEFLVSFYNNEISEKSEIFDDQFSVERPDGSNFTLKIRSTKLEDSAMYFCASSPLLRQTQYFGPGTRLLVL.

The chain joins TRBV7-3 to TRBJ1-2; unclear D gene. Trimming took 8 bases from V and 8 from J, leaving 21 bases between them. This CDR3 contains 14 residues. Germline V gene sequence: CDR1 SGHTA, CDR2 FQGTGA. CDR3 DNA: TGTGCCAGCGGCGCCCCCCCCGACCAGAGGGGCTACACCTTC. Residues: CASGAPPDQRGYTF.

The chain recombines TRBV7-3 with TRBJ2-1; 11 positions match TRBD2. V was pared by 5 bases and J by 10 bases, with 10 bases of the junction left unmatched. Germline V gene data show CDR1 as SGHTA and CDR2 as FQGTGA. The CDR3 has 15 amino acids. The CDR3 DNA sequence: TGTGCCAGCAGCCCGCAGGGACTAGCGGAGAGCGAGCAGTTCTTC. It is translated as CASSPQGLAESEQFF.

The chain combines TRBV7-8 with TRBJ2-3, with TRBD1 matching 11 bases. Unmatched junction bases numbered 4, after V lost 4 bases and J lost 1 base. The CDR3 has 16 residues. The V gene's germline CDR1 is SGHVS and CDR2 FQNEAQ. The CDR3 region has the DNA TGTGCCAGCAGCTCGGGACAGGGGGTTCGCACAGATACGCAGTATTTT. It specifies CASSSGQGVRTDTQYF. The full variable domain, its missing parts supplied by reference TRBV7-8 and TRBJ2-3, is GAGVSQSPRYKVAKRGQDVALRCDPISGHVSLFWYQQALGQGPEFLTYFQNEAQLDKSGLPSDRFFAERPEGSVSTLKIQRTQQEDSAVYLCASSSGQGVRTDTQYFGPGTRLTVL.

This clonotype was seen once. The chain couples TRBV20-1 to TRBJ2-7; D ambiguous. In germline, CDR1 is DFQATT, CDR2 SNEGSKA (reference sequence). V was shortened by 7 bases and J by 0 bases, with 13 bases between the two germline ends. This CDR3 comprises 13 residues. CDR3 in amino acids: CSGSQWSSYEQYF. The CDR3 coding sequence is TGCAGTGGGAGCCAATGGAGCTCCTACGAGCAGTACTTC.

This clonotype was observed a few times. V usage is TRBV6-1 and J usage is TRBJ1-1, with D possibly TRBD1 on 6 matching bases. Trimming stripped 5 bases from V and 0 bases from J, with 19 bases between. This CDR3 contains 17 residues. Germline-derived CDR1 and CDR2 are MNHNS and SASEGT. The CDR3, as DNA: TGTGCCAGCAGTCCCCGAAGGCCCCAGGGGATGAACACTGAAGCTTTCTTT. Amino acid sequence: CASSPRRPQGMNTEAFF.

The chain is built from TRBV9 and TRBJ2-1; the match to TRBD2 covers 11 bases. The germline CDR1 and CDR2 sequences are SGDLS and YYNGEE. This CDR3 comprises 15 residues. Germline trimming cut 0 bases from V and 12 bases from J; bases unmatched to any gene: 8. The CDR3 is CASSVDGTSGPPQFF. The CDR3 DNA reads TGTGCCAGCAGCGTAGATGGGACTAGCGGCCCCCCGCAGTTCTTC.

The V call is TRBV6-2 or TRBV6-3, the J call TRBJ2-3; 8 bases align to TRBD2. J was trimmed by 3 bases and V by 6 bases; bases with no gene match: 8. The CDR3 consists of 15 residues. Germline lookup yields CDR1 MNHEY and CDR2 SVGEGT. The CDR3 coding sequence is TGTGCCAGCAGGTTTAGCGGGATAGTGACAGATACGCAGTATTTT. Translation gives CASRFSGIVTDTQYF.